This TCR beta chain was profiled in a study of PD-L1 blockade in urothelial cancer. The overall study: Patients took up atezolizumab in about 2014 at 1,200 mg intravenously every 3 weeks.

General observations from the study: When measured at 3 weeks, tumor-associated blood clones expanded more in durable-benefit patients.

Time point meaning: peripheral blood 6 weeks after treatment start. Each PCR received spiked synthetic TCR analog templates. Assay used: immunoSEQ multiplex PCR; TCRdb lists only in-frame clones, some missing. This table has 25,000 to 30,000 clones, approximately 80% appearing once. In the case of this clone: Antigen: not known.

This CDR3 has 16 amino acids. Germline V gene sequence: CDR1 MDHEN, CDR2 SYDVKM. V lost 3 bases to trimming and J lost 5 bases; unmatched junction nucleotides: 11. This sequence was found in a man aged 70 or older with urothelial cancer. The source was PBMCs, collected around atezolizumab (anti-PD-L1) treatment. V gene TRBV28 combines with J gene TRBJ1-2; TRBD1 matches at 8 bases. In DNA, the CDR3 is TGTGCCAGCAGTTTTGTCAGGGGGCCTACCGGGTATGGCTACACCTTC. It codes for CASSFVRGPTGYGYTF.